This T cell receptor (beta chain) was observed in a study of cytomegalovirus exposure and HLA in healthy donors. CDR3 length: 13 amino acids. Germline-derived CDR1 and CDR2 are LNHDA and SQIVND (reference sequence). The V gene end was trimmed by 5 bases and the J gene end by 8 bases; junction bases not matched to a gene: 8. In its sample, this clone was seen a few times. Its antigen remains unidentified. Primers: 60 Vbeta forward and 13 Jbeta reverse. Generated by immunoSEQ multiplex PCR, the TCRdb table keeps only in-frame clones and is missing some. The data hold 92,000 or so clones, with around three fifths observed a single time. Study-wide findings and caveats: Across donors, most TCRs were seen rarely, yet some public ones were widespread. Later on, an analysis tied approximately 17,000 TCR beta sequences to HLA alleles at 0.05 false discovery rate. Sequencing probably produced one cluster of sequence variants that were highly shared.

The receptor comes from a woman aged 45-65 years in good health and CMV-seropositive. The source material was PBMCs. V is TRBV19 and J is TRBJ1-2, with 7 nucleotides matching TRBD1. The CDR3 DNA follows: TGTGCCAGTAGTCTTGACAGGGTGCGAGGCTACACCTTC. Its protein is CASSLDRVRGYTF.